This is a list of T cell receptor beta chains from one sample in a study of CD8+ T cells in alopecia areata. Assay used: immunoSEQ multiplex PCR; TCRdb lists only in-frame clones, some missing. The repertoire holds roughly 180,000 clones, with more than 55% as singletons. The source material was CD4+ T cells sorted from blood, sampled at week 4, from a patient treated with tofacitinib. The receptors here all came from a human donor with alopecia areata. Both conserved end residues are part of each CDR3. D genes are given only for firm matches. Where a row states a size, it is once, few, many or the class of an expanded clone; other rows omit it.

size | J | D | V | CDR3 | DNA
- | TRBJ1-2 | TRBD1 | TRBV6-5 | CASSYSTGFYGYTF | TGTGCCAGCAGTTACTCGACAGGGTTCTATGGCTACACCTTC
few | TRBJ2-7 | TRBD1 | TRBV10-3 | CAISGDREYEQYF | TGTGCCATCAGTGGGGACAGGGAATACGAGCAGTACTTC
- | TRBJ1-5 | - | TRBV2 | CASKAGRTSNQPQHF | TGTGCCAGTAAAGCTGGACGCACGAGCAATCAGCCCCAGCATTTT
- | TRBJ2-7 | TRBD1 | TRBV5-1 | CAIGGQGNLLREQYF | TGCGCCATCGGGGGACAGGGTAACCTACTTCGGGAGCAGTACTTC
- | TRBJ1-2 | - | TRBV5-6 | CASSLAGTNYGYTF | TGTGCCAGCAGCTTGGCCGGTACCAACTATGGCTACACCTTC
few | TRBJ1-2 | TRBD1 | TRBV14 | CASSQSTGRIDYGYTF | TGTGCCAGCAGCCAATCGACAGGGAGAATAGACTATGGCTACACCTTC
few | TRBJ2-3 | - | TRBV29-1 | CSGLAESAFKLWTQYF | TGCAGCGGTTTGGCCGAGTCGGCGTTTAAATTGTGGACGCAGTATTTT
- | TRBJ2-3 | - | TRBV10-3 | CAIKPRGLAAADTQYF | TGTGCCATCAAACCTCGGGGGCTAGCGGCCGCAGATACGCAGTATTTT
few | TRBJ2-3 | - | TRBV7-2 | CASSLLPSIRSDTQYF | TGTGCCAGCAGCTTACTGCCCAGCATTAGATCAGATACGCAGTATTTT
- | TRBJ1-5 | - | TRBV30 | CAWSVRPSQPQHF | TGTGCCTGGAGTGTTAGGCCCAGTCAGCCCCAGCATTTT
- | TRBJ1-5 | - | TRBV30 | CAWSVSGSNQPQHF | TGTGCCTGGAGTGTTTCTGGGTCCAATCAGCCCCAGCATTTT
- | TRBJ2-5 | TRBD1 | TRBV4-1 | CASSHGRDSRFTQYF | TGCGCCAGCAGCCATGGAAGGGACAGCCGGTTTACCCAGTACTTC
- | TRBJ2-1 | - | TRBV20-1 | CSARAPNEQFF | TGCAGTGCTAGAGCCCCCAATGAGCAGTTCTTC
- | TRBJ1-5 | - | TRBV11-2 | CASSLGRSGQPQHF | TGTGCCAGCAGCTTAGGTAGAAGCGGTCAGCCCCAGCATTTT
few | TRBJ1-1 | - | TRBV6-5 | CASSPRVRNTEAFF | TGTGCCAGCAGTCCGCGGGTGCGCAACACTGAAGCTTTCTTT
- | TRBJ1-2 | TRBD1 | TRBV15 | CATSRVPGQNYGYTF | TGTGCCACCAGCAGAGTCCCGGGACAGAACTATGGCTACACCTTC
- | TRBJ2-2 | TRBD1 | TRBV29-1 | CSADRGNTGELFF | TGCAGCGCGGACAGGGGTAACACCGGGGAGCTGTTTTTT
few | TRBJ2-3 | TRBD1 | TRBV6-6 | CASSYTTGSDTQYF | TGTGCCAGCAGTTATACGACAGGGTCAGATACGCAGTATTTT
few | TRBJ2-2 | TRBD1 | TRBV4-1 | CASSHAGTGNTGELFF | TGCGCCAGCAGCCATGCCGGGACAGGTAACACCGGGGAGCTGTTTTTT
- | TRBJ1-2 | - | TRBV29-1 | CSVGEGSKGYTF | TGCAGCGTTGGGGAGGGGTCGAAAGGCTACACCTTC